The present entry profiles one T cell receptor beta chain with its context. At one of its ends the junction is not consistent with the germline gene, which may arise from a read error. Cells sorted as Tregs were CD4+, CD25+ and CD127-/low. The germline CDR1 and CDR2 sequences are SSHAT and FNYEAQ (reference sequence). This CDR3 has 13 amino acids. TCRdb analysed the 5' RACE reads with MiXCR anew, one entry per CDR3 protein. The sample consists of fewer than 12,000 distinct CDR3 sequences, more than 15% of them appearing once. V usage is TRBV7-7 and J usage is TRBJ2-1; D remains ambiguous. This clonotype was sampled from a female donor with breast cancer. What was sequenced was Tregs sorted from a lymph node. The CDR3 coding sequence is TGTGCTAGCAGCTTTGGCAACGACAATGAGCAGTTCTTC. This translates into CASSFGNDNEQFF.